This T cell receptor beta chain was captured by sequencing in a study of blood T cells in healthy people across ages. This clonotype has a count of ten or more. A sample-barcoded 5' primer and a J-beta primer mix were used in a second PCR of about 7 to 12 cycles. TCRdb re-derived calls from the 5' RACE reads in MiXCR, one entry per CDR3 protein. Altogether roughly 500,000 distinct CDR3 sequences are present, more than 20% being singletons, with the ten largest covering just over 8.5%. Trimming removed 6 bases from V and 0 bases from J; junction bases left unmatched: 7. The CDR3 length is 14 residues. Germline-derived CDR1 and CDR2 are SQVTM and ANQGSEA. These sequences were also reported in another study, on T cells of mothers and their children.

The clonotype was recovered from a boy between 10 and 17 years old in good health. The V gene is TRBV29-1, the J gene TRBJ2-7; 8 nucleotides agree with TRBD1. Sequences were obtained from blood. The CDR3 DNA reads TGCAGCGTAGACGGACAGGGCGGCTCCTACGAGCAGTACTTC. The encoded protein is CSVDGQGGSYEQYF.